This T cell receptor (beta chain) comes out of a study of cytomegalovirus exposure and HLA in healthy donors. Whole-study findings and limits: Among the CMV-associated chains, a few were confirmed in vitro as specific for CMV antigens.

This clone was picked up one time. Its antigen is still unknown. The PCR was carried out with 60 Vbeta primers and 13 Jbeta primers. Profiling relied on immunoSEQ multiplex PCR, and the TCRdb table lists in-frame clones only, not all of them. The sample has around 130,000 clones, around 67% seen once. CDR1 and CDR2 from the germline V gene are SGDLS and YYNGEE. Trimming removed 4 bases from V and 0 bases from J, with 11 bases in between. The length of the CDR3 is 15 residues. The clonotype comes from a woman aged 35 to 49 in good health and CMV-seropositive. Sequenced input: PBMCs. The chain recombines TRBV9 with TRBJ1-3; D remains ambiguous. The CDR3 DNA sequence: TGTGCCAGCAGCCTGGACGGGAGCTCTGGAAACACCATATATTTT. The encoded protein is CASSLDGSSGNTIYF.